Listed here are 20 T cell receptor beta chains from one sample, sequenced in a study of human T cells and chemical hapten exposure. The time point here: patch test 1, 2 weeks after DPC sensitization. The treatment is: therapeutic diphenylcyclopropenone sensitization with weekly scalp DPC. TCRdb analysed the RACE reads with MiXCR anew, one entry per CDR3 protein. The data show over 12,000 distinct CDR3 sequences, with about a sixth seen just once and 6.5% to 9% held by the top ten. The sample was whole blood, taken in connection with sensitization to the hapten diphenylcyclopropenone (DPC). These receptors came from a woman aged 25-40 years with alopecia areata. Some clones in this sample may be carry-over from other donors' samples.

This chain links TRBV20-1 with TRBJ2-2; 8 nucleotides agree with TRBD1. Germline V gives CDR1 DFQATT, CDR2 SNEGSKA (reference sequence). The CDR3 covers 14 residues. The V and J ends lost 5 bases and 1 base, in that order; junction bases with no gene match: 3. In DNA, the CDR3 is TGCAGTGCTCCAGGGGGCTTGAACACCGGGGAGCTGTTTTTT. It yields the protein CSAPGGLNTGELFF.

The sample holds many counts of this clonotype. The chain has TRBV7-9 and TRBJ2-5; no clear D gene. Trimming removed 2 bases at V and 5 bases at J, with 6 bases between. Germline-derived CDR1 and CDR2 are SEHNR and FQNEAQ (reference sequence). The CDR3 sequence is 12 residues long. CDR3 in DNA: TGTGCCAGCAGCTTATGGTTGGAGACCCAGTACTTC. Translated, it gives CASSLWLETQYF.

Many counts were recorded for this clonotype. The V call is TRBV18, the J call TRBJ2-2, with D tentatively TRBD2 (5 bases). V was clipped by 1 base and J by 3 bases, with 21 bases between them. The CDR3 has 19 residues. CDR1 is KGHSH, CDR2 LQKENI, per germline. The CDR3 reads CASSPLVLGFAADTGELFF. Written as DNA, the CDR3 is TGTGCCAGCTCACCACTAGTGTTGGGTTTCGCAGCGGACACCGGGGAGCTGTTTTTT.

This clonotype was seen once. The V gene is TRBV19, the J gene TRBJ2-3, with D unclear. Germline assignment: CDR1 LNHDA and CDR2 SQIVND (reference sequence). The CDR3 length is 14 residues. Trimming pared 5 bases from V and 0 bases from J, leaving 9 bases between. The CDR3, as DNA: TGTGCCAGTAGTCCTAAGACTAGCACAGATACGCAGTATTTT. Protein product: CASSPKTSTDTQYF.

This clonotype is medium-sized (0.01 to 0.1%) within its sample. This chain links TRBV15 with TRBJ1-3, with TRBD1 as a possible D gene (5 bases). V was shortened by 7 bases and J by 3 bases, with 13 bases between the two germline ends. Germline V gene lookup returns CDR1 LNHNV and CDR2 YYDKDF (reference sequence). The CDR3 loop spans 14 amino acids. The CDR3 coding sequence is TGTGCCACCACTCCTCCAGGGTTTGGAAACACCATATATTTT. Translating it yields CATTPPGFGNTIYF.

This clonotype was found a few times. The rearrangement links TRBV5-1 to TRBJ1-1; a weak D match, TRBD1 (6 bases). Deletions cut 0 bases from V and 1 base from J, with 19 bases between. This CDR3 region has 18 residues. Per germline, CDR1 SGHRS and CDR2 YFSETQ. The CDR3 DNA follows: TGCGCCAGCAGCTTGGGAGACAGGCAACCCCTTCCGAACACTGAAGCTTTCTTT. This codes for CASSLGDRQPLPNTEAFF.

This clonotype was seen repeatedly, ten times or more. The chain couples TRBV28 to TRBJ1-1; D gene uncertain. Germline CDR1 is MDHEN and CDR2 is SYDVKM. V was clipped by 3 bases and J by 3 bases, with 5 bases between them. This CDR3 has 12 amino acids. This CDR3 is CASSFGYTEAFF. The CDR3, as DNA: TGTGCCAGCAGTTTTGGGTACACTGAAGCTTTCTTT. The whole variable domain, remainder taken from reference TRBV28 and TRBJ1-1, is DVKVTQSSRYLVKRTGEKVFLECVQDMDHENMFWYRQDPGLGLRLIYFSYDVKMKEKGDIPEGYSVSREKKERFSLILESASTNQTSMYLCASSFGYTEAFFGQGTRLTVV.

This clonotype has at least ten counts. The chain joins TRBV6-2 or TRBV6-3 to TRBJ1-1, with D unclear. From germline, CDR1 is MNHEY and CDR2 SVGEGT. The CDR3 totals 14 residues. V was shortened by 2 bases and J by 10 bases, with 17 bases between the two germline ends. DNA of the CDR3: TGTGCCAGCAGTTACCTACTAGGGCCAAAAGGAGCTTTCTTT. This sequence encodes CASSYLLGPKGAFF.

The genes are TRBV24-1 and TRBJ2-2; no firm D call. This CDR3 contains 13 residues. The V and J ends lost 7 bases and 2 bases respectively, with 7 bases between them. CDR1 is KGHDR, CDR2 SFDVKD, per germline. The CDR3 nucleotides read TGTGCCACCAGCAAGGCTAACACCGGGGAGCTGTTTTTT. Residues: CATSKANTGELFF.

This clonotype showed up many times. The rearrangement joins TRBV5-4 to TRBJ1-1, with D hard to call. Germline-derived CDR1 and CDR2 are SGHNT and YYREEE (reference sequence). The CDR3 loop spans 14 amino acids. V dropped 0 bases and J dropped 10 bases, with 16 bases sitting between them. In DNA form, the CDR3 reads TGTGCCAGCAGCTTGGCTGGGTCGCCGGGTGGAGCTTTCTTT. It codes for CASSLAGSPGGAFF.

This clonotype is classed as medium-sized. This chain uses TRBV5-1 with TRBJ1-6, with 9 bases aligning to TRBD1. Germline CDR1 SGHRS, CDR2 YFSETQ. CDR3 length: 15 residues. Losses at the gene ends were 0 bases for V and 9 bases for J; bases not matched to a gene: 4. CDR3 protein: CASSLGGQGRSPLHF. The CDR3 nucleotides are TGCGCCAGCAGCTTGGGGGGACAGGGACGTTCACCCCTCCACTTT.

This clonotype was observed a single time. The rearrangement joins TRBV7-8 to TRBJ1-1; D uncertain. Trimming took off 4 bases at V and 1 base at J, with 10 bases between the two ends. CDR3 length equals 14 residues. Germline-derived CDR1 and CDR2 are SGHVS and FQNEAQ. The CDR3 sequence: CASSSFHQNTEAFF. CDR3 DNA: TGTGCCAGCAGCTCCTTCCACCAGAACACTGAAGCTTTCTTT.

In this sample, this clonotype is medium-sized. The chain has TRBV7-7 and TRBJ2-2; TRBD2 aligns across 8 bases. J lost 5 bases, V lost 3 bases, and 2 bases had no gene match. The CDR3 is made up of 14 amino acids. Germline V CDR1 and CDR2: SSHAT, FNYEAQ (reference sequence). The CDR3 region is CASSFKRGTGELFF. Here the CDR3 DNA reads TGTGCCAGCAGCTTTAAGCGGGGGACCGGGGAGCTGTTTTTT.

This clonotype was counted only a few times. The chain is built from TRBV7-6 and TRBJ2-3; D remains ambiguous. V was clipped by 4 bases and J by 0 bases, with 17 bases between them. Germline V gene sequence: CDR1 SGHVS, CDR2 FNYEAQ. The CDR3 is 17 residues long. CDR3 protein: CASSSPAGSTSTDTQYF. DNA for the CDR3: TGTGCCAGCAGCTCCCCCGCAGGTTCCACCAGCACAGATACGCAGTATTTT.

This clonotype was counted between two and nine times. CDR3 protein: CASSLGTSPQETQYF. CDR3 in DNA: TGTGCCAGCAGCTTGGGGACTAGCCCCCAAGAGACCCAGTACTTC. V is TRBV5-6 and J is TRBJ2-5; 8 bases line up with TRBD2. The CDR3 has 15 amino acids. Germline V gives CDR1 SGHDT, CDR2 YYEEEE. V lost 0 bases and J lost 1; bases outside the gene matches: 2.

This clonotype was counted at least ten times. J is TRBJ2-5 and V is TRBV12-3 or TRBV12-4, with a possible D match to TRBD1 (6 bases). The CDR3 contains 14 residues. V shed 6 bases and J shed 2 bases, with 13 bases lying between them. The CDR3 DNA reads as TGTGCCAGCAGACCTGACAGGAGTCAAGAGACCCAGTACTTC. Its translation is CASRPDRSQETQYF.

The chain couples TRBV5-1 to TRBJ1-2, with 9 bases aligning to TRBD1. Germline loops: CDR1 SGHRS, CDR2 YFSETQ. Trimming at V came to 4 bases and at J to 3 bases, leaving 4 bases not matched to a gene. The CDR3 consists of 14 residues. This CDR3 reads CASSPGQGDYGYTF. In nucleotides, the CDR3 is TGCGCCAGCAGCCCGGGACAGGGAGACTATGGCTACACCTTC.

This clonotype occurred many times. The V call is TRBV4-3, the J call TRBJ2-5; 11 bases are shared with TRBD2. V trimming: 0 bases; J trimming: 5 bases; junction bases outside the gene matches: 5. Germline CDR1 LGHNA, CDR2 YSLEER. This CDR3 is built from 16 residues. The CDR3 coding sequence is TGCGCCAGCAGCCAAGAACTAGCGGGAGTAGAGGAGACCCAGTACTTC. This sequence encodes CASSQELAGVEETQYF.

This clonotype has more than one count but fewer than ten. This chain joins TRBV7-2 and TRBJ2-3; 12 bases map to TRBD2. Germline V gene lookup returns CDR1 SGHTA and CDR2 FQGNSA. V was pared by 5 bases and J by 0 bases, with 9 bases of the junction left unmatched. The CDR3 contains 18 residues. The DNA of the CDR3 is TGTGCCAGCAGCCTCTACCGGACTAGCGGGACTAGCACAGATACGCAGTATTTT. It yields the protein CASSLYRTSGTSTDTQYF.

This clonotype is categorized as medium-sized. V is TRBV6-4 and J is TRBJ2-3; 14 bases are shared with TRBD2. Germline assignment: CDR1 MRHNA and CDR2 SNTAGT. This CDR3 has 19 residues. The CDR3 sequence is CCQRHQGLAGVAGTDTQYF. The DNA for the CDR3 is TGTTGCCAGCGTCACCAGGGACTAGCGGGAGTAGCGGGCACAGATACGCAGTATTTT.